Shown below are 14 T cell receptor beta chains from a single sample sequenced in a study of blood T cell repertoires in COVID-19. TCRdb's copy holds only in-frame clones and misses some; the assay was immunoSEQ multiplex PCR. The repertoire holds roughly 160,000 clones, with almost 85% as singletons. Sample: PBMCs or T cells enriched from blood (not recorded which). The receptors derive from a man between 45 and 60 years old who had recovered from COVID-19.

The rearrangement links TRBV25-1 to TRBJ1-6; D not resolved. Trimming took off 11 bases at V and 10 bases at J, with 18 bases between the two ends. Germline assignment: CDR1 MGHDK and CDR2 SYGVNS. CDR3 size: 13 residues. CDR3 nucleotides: TGTGCCGCTCGTCACGGAGGGAGATCACCCCTCCACTTT. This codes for CAARHGGRSPLHF.

The CDR3 nucleotides read TGTGCCTGGGACCTCGCTGGACAGTTCACCGGGGAGCTGTTTTTT. Residues: CAWDLAGQFTGELFF. This sequence joins TRBV30 and TRBJ2-2; D might be TRBD1 (6 bases). V was trimmed by 5 bases and J by 4 bases, leaving 17 bases between them. This CDR3 has 15 residues. Germline V CDR1 and CDR2: GTSNPN, SVGIG (reference sequence).

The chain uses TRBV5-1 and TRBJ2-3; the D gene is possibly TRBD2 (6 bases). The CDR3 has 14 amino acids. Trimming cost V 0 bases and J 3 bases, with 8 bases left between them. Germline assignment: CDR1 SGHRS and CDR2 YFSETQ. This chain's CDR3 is CASSLGLGTDTQYF. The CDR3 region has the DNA TGCGCCAGCAGCTTGGGACTAGGGACAGATACGCAGTATTTT. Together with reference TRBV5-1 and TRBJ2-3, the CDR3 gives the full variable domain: KAGVTQTPRYLIKTRGQQVTLSCSPISGHRSVSWYQQTPGQGLQFLFEYFSETQRNKGNFPGRFSGRQFSNSRSEMNVSTLELGDSALYLCASSLGLGTDTQYFGPGTRLTVL.

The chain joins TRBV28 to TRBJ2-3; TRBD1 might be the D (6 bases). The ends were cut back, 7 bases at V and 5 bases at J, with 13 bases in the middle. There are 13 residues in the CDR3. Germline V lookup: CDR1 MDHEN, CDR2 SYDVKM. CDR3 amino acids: CASIGGSIDTQYF. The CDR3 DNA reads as TGTGCCAGCATAGGGGGATCGATAGATACGCAGTATTTT.

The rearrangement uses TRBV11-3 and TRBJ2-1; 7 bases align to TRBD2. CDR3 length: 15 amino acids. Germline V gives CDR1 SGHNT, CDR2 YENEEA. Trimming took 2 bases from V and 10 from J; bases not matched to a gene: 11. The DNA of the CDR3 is TGTGCCAGCAGCTTACAGACCCCGGGGGGTCAGGAGCAGTTCTTC. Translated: CASSLQTPGGQEQFF.

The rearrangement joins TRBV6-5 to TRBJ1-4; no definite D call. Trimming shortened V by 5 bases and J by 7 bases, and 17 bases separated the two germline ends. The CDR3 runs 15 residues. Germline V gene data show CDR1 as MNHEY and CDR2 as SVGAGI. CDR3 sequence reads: CASSPLHSESEKLFF. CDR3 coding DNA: TGTGCCAGCAGTCCGCTACACTCGGAGAGTGAAAAACTGTTTTTT.

The CDR3 DNA is TGTGCCAGTAGTATAGATTCTGGCGGGCCCGGCTACGAGCAGTACTTC. It is translated as CASSIDSGGPGYEQYF. The rearrangement joins TRBV19 to TRBJ2-7; perhaps TRBD2 as D (5 bases). CDR1 LNHDA and CDR2 SQIVND come from the germline V gene (reference sequence). The V end lost 0 bases, the J end lost 3 bases, and 15 bases lay between the germline ends. CDR3 length equals 16 residues.

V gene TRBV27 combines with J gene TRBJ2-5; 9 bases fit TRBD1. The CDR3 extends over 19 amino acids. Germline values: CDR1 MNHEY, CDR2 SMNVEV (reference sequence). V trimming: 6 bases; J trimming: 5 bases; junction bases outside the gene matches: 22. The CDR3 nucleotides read TGTGCCAGCAGCCGTCAAGGGACAGGGATCGGAGGTCCAAAGGAGACCCAGTACTTC. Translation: CASSRQGTGIGGPKETQYF.

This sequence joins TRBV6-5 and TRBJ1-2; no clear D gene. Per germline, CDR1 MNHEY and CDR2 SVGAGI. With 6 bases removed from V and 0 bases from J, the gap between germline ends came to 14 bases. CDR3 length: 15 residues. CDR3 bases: TGTGCCAGCAGCCTGGATAGCGTATCTAACTATGGCTACACCTTC. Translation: CASSLDSVSNYGYTF.

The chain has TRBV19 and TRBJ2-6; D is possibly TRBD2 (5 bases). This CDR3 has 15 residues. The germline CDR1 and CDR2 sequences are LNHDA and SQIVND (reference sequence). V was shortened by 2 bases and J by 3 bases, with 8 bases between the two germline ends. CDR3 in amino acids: CASSIRGLGANVLTF. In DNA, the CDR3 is TGTGCCAGTAGTATAAGAGGGCTTGGGGCCAACGTCCTGACTTTC.

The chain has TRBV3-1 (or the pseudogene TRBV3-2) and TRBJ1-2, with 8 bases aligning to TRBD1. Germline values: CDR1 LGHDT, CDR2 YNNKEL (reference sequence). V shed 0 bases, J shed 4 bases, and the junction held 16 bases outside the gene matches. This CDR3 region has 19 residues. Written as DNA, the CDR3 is TGTGCCAGCAGCCAAGATTGGCCGGGGTCAGGGGGCGTTACCTATGGCTACACCTTC. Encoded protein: CASSQDWPGSGGVTYGYTF.

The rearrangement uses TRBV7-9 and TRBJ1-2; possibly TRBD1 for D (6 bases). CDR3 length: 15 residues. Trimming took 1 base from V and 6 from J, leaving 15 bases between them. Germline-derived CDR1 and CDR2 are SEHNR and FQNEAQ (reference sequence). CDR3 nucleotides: TGTGCCAGCAGCTTAGGATACAGGGCTGGGGATGGCTACACCTTC. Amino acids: CASSLGYRAGDGYTF. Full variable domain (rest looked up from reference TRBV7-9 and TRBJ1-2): DTGVSQNPRHKITKRGQNVTFRCDPISEHNRLYWYRQTLGQGPEFLTYFQNEAQLEKSRLLSDRFSAERPKGSFSTLEIQRTEQGDSAMYLCASSLGYRAGDGYTFGSGTRLTVV.

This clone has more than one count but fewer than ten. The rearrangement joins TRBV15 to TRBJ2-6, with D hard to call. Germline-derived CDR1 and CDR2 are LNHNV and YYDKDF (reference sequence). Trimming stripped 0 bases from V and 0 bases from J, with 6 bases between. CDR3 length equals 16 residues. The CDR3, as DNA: TGTGCCACCAGCAGAGACTCGGGCTCTGGGGCCAACGTCCTGACTTTC. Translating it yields CATSRDSGSGANVLTF.

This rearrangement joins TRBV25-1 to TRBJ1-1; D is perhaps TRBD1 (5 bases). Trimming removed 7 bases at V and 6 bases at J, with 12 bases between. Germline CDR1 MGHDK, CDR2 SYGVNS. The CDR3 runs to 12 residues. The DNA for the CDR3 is TGTGCCAGCAAGCAGGGTGTCTCTGAAGCTTTCTTT. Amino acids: CASKQGVSEAFF.